The rows below give T cell receptor beta chains drawn from one sample of a study of T cells expressing NK-cell markers. TCRdb reworked the 5' RACE reads into one entry per CDR3 protein, no DNA. This listing includes about 300,000 distinct CDR3 sequences. The source material was blood T cells: a sorted CD56 or NKG2C T cell subset, CD4+ or CD8+ T cells, or bulk PBMC T cells (not recorded which). Receptors were obtained from a woman between 18 and 70 years old in good health. Both conserved end residues are part of each CDR3.

CDR3 protein,J gene,V gene
CASSSSRGTGANVLTF,TRBJ2-6,TRBV7-9
CASSQEVKGTTVEQFF,TRBJ2-1,TRBV3-1
CSARGVGPGTSNTGELFF,TRBJ2-2,TRBV20-1
CASSPDSLNTEAFF,TRBJ1-1,TRBV18
CASSRGLAGRETQYF,TRBJ2-5,TRBV12-3/TRBV12-4
CSATGMAGNTIYF,TRBJ1-3,TRBV20-1
CAISESAGRGFF,TRBJ2-1,TRBV10-3
CSAASGGSTDTQYF,TRBJ2-3,TRBV20-1
CASSTYLGPRENQPQHF,TRBJ1-5,TRBV5-6
CASRSQGANQPQHF,TRBJ1-5,TRBV12-3/TRBV12-4
CSAHRLRPAGGYNEQFF,TRBJ2-1,TRBV20-1
CASSLTYRSSYNEQFF,TRBJ2-1,TRBV11-2
CASSPRRPSNEKLFF,TRBJ1-4,TRBV7-9
CASSLAQAYSPLHF,TRBJ1-6,TRBV5-1
CASSRAGRDQYF,TRBJ2-5,TRBV14
CASSAGQGGMNTEAFF,TRBJ1-1,TRBV7-9
CASSSKDRGWPNSPLHF,TRBJ1-6,TRBV19
CASSQRDRSSYNEQFF,TRBJ2-1,TRBV4-2
CASSSPGEDTQYF,TRBJ2-3,TRBV7-7
CASSQEDTSNQPQHF,TRBJ1-5,TRBV4-2
CASSLSGGDSGANVLTF,TRBJ2-6,TRBV7-9
CATSSGGLKVSYEQYF,TRBJ2-7,TRBV15
CASSLAGTRRGNEQFF,TRBJ2-1,TRBV7-2
CATSDDRGQGYTF,TRBJ1-2,TRBV24-1
CASSPEGAGELFF,TRBJ2-2,TRBV7-9
CASSLGGAQYF,TRBJ2-5,TRBV14
CASSPLRDMNTEAFF,TRBJ1-1,TRBV18